The 23 T cell receptor beta chains in this list originate from one sample, sequenced in a study of blood T cell repertoires in COVID-19. Data came from immunoSEQ multiplex PCR; TCRdb stores just in-frame clones and leaves some out. This sample has about 170,000 clones; less than 80% occur once, and the top ten carry roughly 19%. Sequenced input: PBMCs or T cells enriched from blood (not recorded which). The source of these receptors is a woman in her 70s in a cohort exposed to, infected with or recovered from COVID-19 (not recorded which).

CDR3 sequence: CASSVREDRGVADTQYF. CDR3 bases: TGTGCCAGCAGCGTAAGAGAGGACAGGGGGGTCGCAGATACGCAGTATTTT. V gene TRBV9 combines with J gene TRBJ2-3; 10 positions match TRBD1. CDR1 and CDR2 from the germline V gene are SGDLS and YYNGEE. The V segment lost 1 base and the J segment 4 bases; nucleotides outside the gene matches: 9. The CDR3 is 17 residues long.

The genes are TRBV29-1 and TRBJ2-3; 7 bases are shared with TRBD2. The CDR3 length is 14 residues. From germline, CDR1 is SQVTM and CDR2 ANQGSEA. The J segment lost 6 bases and the V segment lost 3 bases, leaving 9 bases of the junction unmatched. The CDR3 region has the DNA TGCAGCGTTGACGGATTACGGGGGGTGGATACGCAGTATTTT. Residues: CSVDGLRGVDTQYF.

The rearrangement uses TRBV9 and TRBJ1-3; 7 positions agree with TRBD1. Germline V CDR1 and CDR2: SGDLS, YYNGEE. After removal of 1 base from V and 2 bases from J, the junction contained 3 bases not matched to a gene. CDR3 size: 15 residues. CDR3 DNA sequence: TGTGCCAGCAGCGTACGGGGGACAGCTGGAAACACCATATATTTT. As protein: CASSVRGTAGNTIYF. Full variable domain (missing parts from reference TRBV9 and TRBJ1-3): DSGVTQTPKHLITATGQRVTLRCSPRSGDLSVYWYQQSLDQGLQFLIQYYNGEERAKGNILERFSAQQFPDLHSELNLSSLELGDSALYFCASSVRGTAGNTIYFGEGSWLTVV.

Written as DNA, the CDR3 is TGTGCCAGCAGCACCTGGACAGGGGTAGCGAATACGCAGTATTTT. This encodes CASSTWTGVANTQYF. This chain connects TRBV21-1 to TRBJ2-3; the D segment call TRBD1 is taken from the table without a DNA check. TRBV21-1 is termed a pseudogene. The CDR3 is 15 residues long.

The table lists this clone with a few counts. The chain recombines TRBV19 with TRBJ2-3; 9 nucleotides match TRBD1. The CDR3 has 15 amino acids. The germline V gene has CDR1 LNHDA and CDR2 SQIVND (reference sequence). With V trimmed by 4 bases and J by 4 bases, 6 bases remained unmatched. The CDR3 DNA is TGTGCCAGTAGTACACCGGGACAGGGCCCAGATACGCAGTATTTT. Translation gives CASSTPGQGPDTQYF.

The J gene is TRBJ2-3, the V gene TRBV5-6; possibly TRBD1 for D (7 bases). The CDR3 contains 14 residues. CDR1 and CDR2 (germline): SGHDT, YYEEEE. Trimming stripped 4 bases from V and 6 bases from J, with 15 bases between. This CDR3 reads CASSRGQAGDTQYF. The CDR3 DNA follows: TGTGCCAGCAGCCGAGGACAGGCGGGGGATACGCAGTATTTT.

CDR3 amino acids: CASSDRRDSRRDTQYF. The CDR3 nucleotides read TGTGCCAGCAGCGACCGCCGGGACAGCCGTCGAGATACGCAGTATTTT. The V call is TRBV9, the J call TRBJ2-3, with 7 bases lining up with TRBD1. CDR3 length: 16 amino acids. CDR1 and CDR2 from the germline V gene are SGDLS and YYNGEE. The V segment lost 3 bases and the J segment 5 bases; nucleotides outside the gene matches: 12. The whole variable domain, filled in from reference TRBV9 and TRBJ2-3, reads DSGVTQTPKHLITATGQRVTLRCSPRSGDLSVYWYQQSLDQGLQFLIQYYNGEERAKGNILERFSAQQFPDLHSELNLSSLELGDSALYFCASSDRRDSRRDTQYFGPGTRLTVL.

The chain recombines TRBV4-2 with TRBJ1-1; TRBD1 matches 8 bases. Looked up from germline, CDR1 is LGHNA and CDR2 is YNFKEQ. The junction had 7 bases not matched to a gene; V was cut back by 3 bases and J by 1 base. CDR3 length: 16 amino acids. The CDR3 loop reads CASSQYDRGANTEAFF. As DNA, the CDR3 is TGTGCCAGCAGCCAGTATGACAGGGGAGCGAACACTGAAGCTTTCTTT.

The genes are TRBV7-2 and TRBJ1-6, with D possibly TRBD1 on 5 matching bases. The CDR3 is 16 amino acids. CDR1 and CDR2 from the germline V gene are SGHTA and FQGNSA. Trimming stripped 4 bases from V and 5 bases from J, with 15 bases between. CDR3: CASSYTATANNSPLHF. As DNA, the CDR3 is TGTGCCAGCAGCTATACCGCGACAGCGAATAATTCACCCCTCCACTTT.

The chain is built from TRBV30 and TRBJ2-2; the D gene is possibly TRBD2 (7 bases). Germline V gives CDR1 GTSNPN, CDR2 SVGIG (reference sequence). The CDR3 is 14 amino acids. V was cut by 3 bases and J by 8 bases, with 16 bases left in between. CDR3 in DNA: TGTGCCTGGAGCTGGGGGGCGGGAGCTGGGGAGCTGTTTTTT. Protein: CAWSWGAGAGELFF.

About this clone itself: Germline and junction disagree at one end, which may indicate a read error. The rearrangement joins TRBV7-8 to TRBJ2-3; 8 nucleotides match TRBD2. Germline loops: CDR1 SGHVS, CDR2 FQNEAQ. The CDR3 has 15 residues. The CDR3 loop is CASSVAGWGADTQYF. CDR3 in DNA: TGTGCCAGCAGCGTAGCGGGGTGGGGGGCAGATACGCAGTATTTT.

The gene calls are TRBV19 and TRBJ1-1; TRBD1 matches 7 bases. Trimming at V came to 7 bases and at J to 3 bases, leaving 11 bases not matched to a gene. CDR1 is LNHDA, CDR2 SQIVND, per germline (reference sequence). The CDR3 runs 15 residues. Written as DNA, the CDR3 is TGTGCCAGTAATACGGGACAGTGGGGAGACACTGAAGCTTTCTTT. It translates to CASNTGQWGDTEAFF. Based on the CDR3 plus reference TRBV19 and TRBJ1-1, the full variable domain is DGGITQSPKYLFRKEGQNVTLSCEQNLNHDAMYWYRQDPGQGLRLIYYSQIVNDFQKGDIAEGYSVSREKKESFPLTVTSAQKNPTAFYLCASNTGQWGDTEAFFGQGTRLTVV.

This clone appeared once. V is TRBV7-9 and J is TRBJ2-6, with 8 bases aligning to TRBD1. The junction had 13 bases not matched to a gene; V was cut back by 6 bases and J by 0 bases. Germline CDR1 reads SEHNR; CDR2 reads FQNEAQ (reference sequence). This CDR3 comprises 19 residues. The DNA of the CDR3 is TGTGCCAGCAGGTCAGACAGGGGAAGGTCACACTCTGGGGCCAACGTCCTGACTTTC. It encodes CASRSDRGRSHSGANVLTF.

The chain uses TRBV2 and TRBJ1-1, with TRBD1 identical over 9 bases. Germline V CDR1 and CDR2: SNHLY, FYNNEI. The CDR3 has 16 amino acids. J was trimmed by 1 base and V by 8 bases; bases with no gene match: 11. CDR3 in DNA: TGTGCCAGCGTAGCGTACCGGACAGGGGCGAACACTGAAGCTTTCTTT. This gives the protein CASVAYRTGANTEAFF. The variable domain in full, with the rest retrieved from reference TRBV2 and TRBJ1-1, is EPEVTQTPSHQVTQMGQEVILRCVPISNHLYFYWYRQILGQKVEFLVSFYNNEISEKSEIFDDQFSVERPDGSNFTLKIRSTKLEDSAMYFCASVAYRTGANTEAFFGQGTRLTVV.

This rearrangement joins TRBV15 to TRBJ2-5, with a possible D match to TRBD2 (6 bases). CDR3 length: 15 amino acids. Trimming shortened V by 6 bases and J by 5 bases, and 19 bases separated the two germline ends. Per germline, CDR1 LNHNV and CDR2 YYDKDF (reference sequence). CDR3 coding DNA: TGTGCCACCAGTCCTAATACGGGACTGAAGGAGACCCAGTACTTC. Amino acids: CATSPNTGLKETQYF.

The V call is TRBV27, the J call TRBJ2-5, with 16 bases identical to TRBD2. With 4 bases clipped from V and 6 bases from J, the junction kept 11 bases outside the gene matches. From germline, CDR1 is MNHEY and CDR2 SMNVEV (reference sequence). The CDR3 has 18 residues. The CDR3 nucleotides read TGTGCCAGCAGTTGGGTTGGGGGGACTAGCGGGAGGGAGCAGACCCAGTACTTC. As protein: CASSWVGGTSGREQTQYF.

V usage is TRBV28 and J usage is TRBJ2-1, with D unresolved. CDR3 length equals 15 residues. The germline gives CDR1 MDHEN, CDR2 SYDVKM. Trimming cost V 3 bases and J 0 bases, with 9 bases left between them. As DNA, the CDR3 is TGTGCCAGCAGTTTGGGCTCCGTCTCCTACAATGAGCAGTTCTTC. It specifies CASSLGSVSYNEQFF. Looking up the rest from reference TRBV28 and TRBJ2-1 gives the full variable domain: DVKVTQSSRYLVKRTGEKVFLECVQDMDHENMFWYRQDPGLGLRLIYFSYDVKMKEKGDIPEGYSVSREKKERFSLILESASTNQTSMYLCASSLGSVSYNEQFFGPGTRLTVL.

This chain uses TRBV5-1 with TRBJ2-1, with 12 bases that match TRBD2. The V and J ends lost 1 base and 10 bases, in that order; junction bases with no gene match: 9. Germline lookup yields CDR1 SGHRS and CDR2 YFSETQ. This CDR3 is built from 16 residues. In nucleotides, the CDR3 is TGCGCCAGCAGCTTGACCCGACTAGCGGGAGTCGGGGAGCAGTTCTTC. Translating gives CASSLTRLAGVGEQFF.

This clone came up once. The chain links TRBV19 to TRBJ2-5; 14 positions match TRBD2. The CDR3 is 19 amino acids. The trim removed 4 bases at V and 1 base at J, leaving 11 bases unmatched. Germline V gives CDR1 LNHDA, CDR2 SQIVND (reference sequence). CDR3 nucleotides: TGTGCCAGTAGTAAGAAACTCTTCGGGACTAGCGGGGGCCAAGAGACCCAGTACTTC. Translation: CASSKKLFGTSGGQETQYF. Looking up the rest from reference TRBV19 and TRBJ2-5 gives the full variable domain: DGGITQSPKYLFRKEGQNVTLSCEQNLNHDAMYWYRQDPGQGLRLIYYSQIVNDFQKGDIAEGYSVSREKKESFPLTVTSAQKNPTAFYLCASSKKLFGTSGGQETQYFGPGTRLLVL.

The chain is built from TRBV6-7 and TRBJ1-1, with 9 bases lining up with TRBD1. TRBV6-7 is an ORF; its function is uncertain. J gave up 2 bases and V 2 bases, and 9 bases lay outside the gene matches. The CDR3 runs 17 residues. In DNA form, the CDR3 reads TGTGCCAGCAGTTACCGGACAGGGGAGGGGGTAAACACTGAAGCTTTCTTT. Amino acids: CASSYRTGEGVNTEAFF.

This clone was seen more than once but under ten times. The chain has TRBV5-4 and TRBJ2-5; tentatively, D is TRBD1 (6 bases). CDR3 size: 15 residues. Germline V gives CDR1 SGHNT, CDR2 YYREEE (reference sequence). V gave up 0 bases and J gave up 5 bases, with 14 bases separating them. The CDR3 DNA is TGTGCCAGCAGCTTGGGAGGAGGAAGGGGGGAGACCCAGTACTTC. Its protein is CASSLGGGRGETQYF.

The count of this clone is one. The chain uses TRBV28 and TRBJ1-4; D perhaps matches TRBD1 (6 bases). CDR1 is MDHEN and CDR2 is SYDVKM in the germline V gene. The length of the CDR3 is 15 residues. Trimming shortened V by 4 bases and J by 6 bases, and 15 bases separated the two germline ends. The CDR3 sequence is CASSYQGPFDEKLFF. CDR3 bases: TGTGCCAGCAGTTATCAGGGGCCTTTTGATGAAAAACTGTTTTTT.

This chain joins TRBV29-1 and TRBJ2-1; 9 bases are a match to TRBD2. This CDR3 spans 14 amino acids. The germline gives CDR1 SQVTM, CDR2 ANQGSEA. The trim removed 5 bases at V and 7 bases at J, leaving 9 bases unmatched. The CDR3, as DNA: TGCAGCGTTTTAGGGGGCGGGAGGGCAAATGAGCAGTTCTTC. It yields the protein CSVLGGGRANEQFF.